A selection of T cell receptor beta chains follows, all from one sample in a study of tumor-infiltrating lymphocytes in oesophageal squamous cell carcinoma. TCRdb re-derived calls from the PCR reads in MiXCR, one entry per CDR3 protein. This repertoire shows 15,000 to 20,000 distinct CDR3 sequences, 35% to 50% found once; its top ten account for approximately 19%. What was sequenced was esophageal tumor tissue. The receptors shown here come from a male donor with esophageal squamous cell carcinoma. The CDR3 runs from the conserved cysteine through the conserved F or W. Fields, in order: D gene, V gene, J gene, clone size, CDR3 protein, CDR3 DNA. A D gene is named only where the DNA matches it firmly. Rows may omit the clone size; those that give it use once, few, many or a size class.

D gene: -; V gene: TRBV5-1; J gene: TRBJ2-5; clone size: few; CDR3 protein: CASSLGDSNLGETQYF; CDR3 DNA: TGCGCCAGCAGCTTGGGGGACTCCAACCTGGGGGAGACCCAGTACTTC
D gene: -; V gene: TRBV12-5; J gene: TRBJ2-2; clone size: -; CDR3 protein: CASGLGGANTGELFF; CDR3 DNA: TGTGCTAGTGGTTTGGGGGGTGCGAACACCGGGGAGCTGTTTTTT
D gene: TRBD2; V gene: TRBV27; J gene: TRBJ2-3; clone size: many; CDR3 protein: CASGLAGMNTQYF; CDR3 DNA: TGTGCCAGTGGGCTAGCGGGGATGAATACGCAGTATTTT
D gene: -; V gene: TRBV7-2; J gene: TRBJ2-3; clone size: many; CDR3 protein: CASSSFTDTQYF; CDR3 DNA: TGTGCCAGCAGCTCATTCACAGATACGCAGTATTTT
D gene: -; V gene: TRBV7-6; J gene: TRBJ2-5; clone size: -; CDR3 protein: CASRKRGSDVGETQYF; CDR3 DNA: TGTGCCAGCAGGAAGAGGGGCTCCGACGTTGGGGAGACCCAGTACTTC
D gene: -; V gene: TRBV27; J gene: TRBJ2-7; clone size: -; CDR3 protein: CASKVGGSVEQYF; CDR3 DNA: TGTGCCAGCAAAGTTGGCGGATCCGTAGAGCAGTACTTC
D gene: -; V gene: TRBV7-3; J gene: TRBJ2-2; clone size: many; CDR3 protein: CASSLWAGFTGELFF; CDR3 DNA: TGTGCCAGCAGCTTATGGGCGGGGTTCACCGGGGAGCTGTTTTTT
D gene: TRBD2; V gene: TRBV5-1; J gene: TRBJ2-7; clone size: once; CDR3 protein: CASSKDSGKAYEQYF; CDR3 DNA: TGCGCCAGCAGCAAAGATAGCGGGAAGGCCTACGAGCAGTACTTC
D gene: TRBD2; V gene: TRBV27; J gene: TRBJ2-5; clone size: many; CDR3 protein: CASSLSGGLAGDQETQYF; CDR3 DNA: TGTGCCAGCAGTTTATCGGGGGGACTAGCGGGGGACCAAGAGACCCAGTACTTC
D gene: -; V gene: TRBV7-6; J gene: TRBJ1-2; clone size: few; CDR3 protein: CASSRDNYGYTF; CDR3 DNA: TGTGCCAGCAGCCGGGACAACTATGGCTACACCTTC
D gene: -; V gene: TRBV4-2; J gene: TRBJ1-4; clone size: many; CDR3 protein: CASSQDRGGTNEKLFF; CDR3 DNA: TGTGCCAGCAGCCAAGACAGGGGAGGGACTAATGAAAAACTGTTTTTT
D gene: TRBD1; V gene: TRBV7-2; J gene: TRBJ2-5; clone size: few; CDR3 protein: CASSPTGVETQYF; CDR3 DNA: TGTGCCAGCAGCCCGACAGGGGTAGAGACCCAGTACTTC
D gene: TRBD1; V gene: TRBV5-1; J gene: TRBJ2-5; clone size: many; CDR3 protein: CASSLEGQGARETQYF; CDR3 DNA: TGCGCCAGCAGCTTGGAGGGACAGGGGGCCCGGGAGACCCAGTACTTC
D gene: -; V gene: TRBV11-2; J gene: TRBJ1-6; clone size: many; CDR3 protein: CASSLGGAGSPLHF; CDR3 DNA: TGTGCCAGCAGCTTAGGTGGGGCCGGCTCACCCCTCCACTTT
D gene: -; V gene: TRBV6-1; J gene: TRBJ1-6; clone size: many; CDR3 protein: CASRTAGYSPLHF; CDR3 DNA: TGTGCCAGCAGGACAGCTGGTTATTCACCCCTCCACTTT
D gene: TRBD2; V gene: TRBV11-2; J gene: TRBJ2-1; clone size: many; CDR3 protein: CASSLDSAGGVNEQFF; CDR3 DNA: TGTGCCAGCAGCTTAGATTCTGCGGGAGGAGTAAATGAGCAGTTCTTC
D gene: -; V gene: TRBV6-6; J gene: TRBJ2-2; clone size: many; CDR3 protein: CASSYSQSVVVGTGELFF; CDR3 DNA: TGTGCCAGCAGTTACTCACAGTCCGTCGTGGTGGGCACCGGGGAGCTGTTTTTT
D gene: TRBD2; V gene: TRBV5-4; J gene: TRBJ2-3; clone size: few; CDR3 protein: CASSGTSSDTQYF; CDR3 DNA: TGTGCCAGCAGCGGGACTAGCTCAGATACGCAGTATTTT
D gene: TRBD2; V gene: TRBV11-1; J gene: TRBJ2-1; clone size: few; CDR3 protein: CASSLGPWASGGNNEQFF; CDR3 DNA: TGTGCCAGCAGCTTAGGCCCCTGGGCTAGCGGGGGGAACAATGAGCAGTTCTTC
D gene: TRBD2; V gene: TRBV7-3; J gene: TRBJ2-1; clone size: few; CDR3 protein: CASSSPSGRGVVGQFF; CDR3 DNA: TGTGCCAGCAGCAGTCCTAGCGGGAGGGGAGTAGTAGGGCAGTTCTTC
D gene: -; V gene: TRBV6-1; J gene: TRBJ1-6; clone size: few; CDR3 protein: CASSRLIRSSYNSPLHF; CDR3 DNA: TGTGCCAGCAGTCGCCTAATCCGAAGCTCCTATAATTCACCCCTCCACTTT
D gene: TRBD1; V gene: TRBV5-1; J gene: TRBJ2-7; clone size: few; CDR3 protein: CASSYGDRGEQYF; CDR3 DNA: TGCGCCAGCAGCTACGGAGACAGGGGTGAGCAGTACTTC
D gene: TRBD2; V gene: TRBV20-1; J gene: TRBJ2-7; clone size: -; CDR3 protein: CSAKGDSGSGEQYF; CDR3 DNA: TGCAGTGCTAAGGGGGATAGCGGGAGTGGCGAGCAGTACTTC
D gene: -; V gene: TRBV28; J gene: TRBJ2-1; clone size: many; CDR3 protein: CASSSPLLDNEQFF; CDR3 DNA: TGTGCCAGCAGTTCCCCACTACTCGACAATGAGCAGTTCTTC
D gene: -; V gene: TRBV20-1; J gene: TRBJ1-1; clone size: -; CDR3 protein: CSARGPNLNTEAFF; CDR3 DNA: TGCAGTGCTAGAGGCCCCAATTTGAACACTGAAGCTTTCTTT
D gene: -; V gene: TRBV28; J gene: TRBJ1-3; clone size: many; CDR3 protein: CASSPGQGNTIYF; CDR3 DNA: TGTGCCAGCAGTCCAGGACAGGGAAACACCATATATTTT
D gene: -; V gene: TRBV14; J gene: TRBJ2-1; clone size: -; CDR3 protein: CASSHPGGANEQFF; CDR3 DNA: TGTGCCAGCAGCCACCCCGGTGGGGCCAATGAGCAGTTCTTC
D gene: -; V gene: TRBV6-1; J gene: TRBJ2-3; clone size: -; CDR3 protein: CASRRDIGHTDTQYF; CDR3 DNA: TGTGCCAGCCGTCGGGATATCGGGCACACAGATACGCAGTATTTT
D gene: -; V gene: TRBV2; J gene: TRBJ2-1; clone size: many; CDR3 protein: CASSVGQFGQFF; CDR3 DNA: TGTGCCAGCAGTGTAGGTCAATTTGGGCAGTTCTTC
D gene: TRBD1; V gene: TRBV7-9; J gene: TRBJ2-5; clone size: -; CDR3 protein: CASSLATGFQETQYF; CDR3 DNA: TGTGCCAGCAGCTTAGCGACAGGGTTCCAAGAGACCCAGTACTTC
D gene: -; V gene: TRBV5-4; J gene: TRBJ1-2; clone size: many; CDR3 protein: CASSFSDGGRPGGYTF; CDR3 DNA: TGTGCCAGCAGCTTCTCAGACGGAGGGAGGCCCGGGGGCTACACCTTC
D gene: -; V gene: TRBV7-2; J gene: TRBJ2-5; clone size: -; CDR3 protein: CASSFHSMRTATFKETQYF; CDR3 DNA: TGTGCCAGCAGCTTTCATAGTATGAGGACAGCGACTTTTAAAGAGACCCAGTACTTC
D gene: -; V gene: TRBV20-1; J gene: TRBJ2-7; clone size: -; CDR3 protein: CSARDREVGYEQYF; CDR3 DNA: TGCAGTGCTAGAGATCGCGAGGTGGGCTACGAGCAGTACTTC